The next 2 T cell receptor beta chains were all read from a single sample in a study of blood T cell repertoires in COVID-19. Generated by immunoSEQ multiplex PCR, the TCRdb table keeps only in-frame clones and is missing some. The profile shows around 75,000 clones, 65% to 85% of them singletons. The material sequenced was peripheral blood. The receptors here all came from a middle-aged man with COVID-19, enrolled during active disease.

This chain connects TRBV7-8 to TRBJ2-2; 8 bases are shared with TRBD1. Germline V gene data show CDR1 as SGHVS and CDR2 as FQNEAQ. There are 16 residues in the CDR3. V dropped 3 bases and J dropped 7; count of bases not matched to a gene: 10. CDR3 sequence reads: CASSFPGTGTVGELFF. The DNA for the CDR3 is TGTGCCAGCAGCTTCCCCGGGACAGGAACTGTCGGGGAGCTGTTTTTT.

The chain couples TRBV7-2 to TRBJ2-2, with D maybe TRBD2 (5 bases). The germline V and J ends were trimmed by 3 bases and 7 bases, with 9 bases remaining between them. Germline V CDR1 and CDR2: SGHTA, FQGNSA. This CDR3 spans 13 amino acids. Written as DNA, the CDR3 is TGTGCCAGCAGCTTTCTAGCTGTCGGGGAGCTGTTTTTT. Its translation: CASSFLAVGELFF.